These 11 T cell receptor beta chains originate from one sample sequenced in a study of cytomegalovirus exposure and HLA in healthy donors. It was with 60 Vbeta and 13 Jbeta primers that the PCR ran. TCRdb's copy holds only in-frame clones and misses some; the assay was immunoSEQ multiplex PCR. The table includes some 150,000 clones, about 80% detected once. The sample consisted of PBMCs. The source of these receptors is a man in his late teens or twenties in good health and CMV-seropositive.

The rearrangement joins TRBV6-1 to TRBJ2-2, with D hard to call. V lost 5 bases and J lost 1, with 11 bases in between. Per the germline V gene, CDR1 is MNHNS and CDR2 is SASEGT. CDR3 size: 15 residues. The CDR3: CASSFESLNTGELFF. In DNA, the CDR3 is TGTGCCAGCAGTTTTGAGAGCTTGAACACCGGGGAGCTGTTTTTT.

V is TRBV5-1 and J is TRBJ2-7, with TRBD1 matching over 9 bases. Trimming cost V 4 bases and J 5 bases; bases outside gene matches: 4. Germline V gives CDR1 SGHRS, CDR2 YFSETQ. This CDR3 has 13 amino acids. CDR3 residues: CASSPTGGNEQYF. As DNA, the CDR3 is TGCGCCAGCAGCCCTACAGGGGGCAACGAGCAGTACTTC. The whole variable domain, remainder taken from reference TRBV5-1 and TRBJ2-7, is KAGVTQTPRYLIKTRGQQVTLSCSPISGHRSVSWYQQTPGQGLQFLFEYFSETQRNKGNFPGRFSGRQFSNSRSEMNVSTLELGDSALYLCASSPTGGNEQYFGPGTRLTVT.

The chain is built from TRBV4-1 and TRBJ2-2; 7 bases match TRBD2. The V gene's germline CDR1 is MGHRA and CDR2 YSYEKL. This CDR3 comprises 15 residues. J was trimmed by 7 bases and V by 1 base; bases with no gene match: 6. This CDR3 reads CASSQGLASRGELFF. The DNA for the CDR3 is TGCGCCAGCAGCCAAGGACTAGCATCGCGCGGGGAGCTGTTTTTT.

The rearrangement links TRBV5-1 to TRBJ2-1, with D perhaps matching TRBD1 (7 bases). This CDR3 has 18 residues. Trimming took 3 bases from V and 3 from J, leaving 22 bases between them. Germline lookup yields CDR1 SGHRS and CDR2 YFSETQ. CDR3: CASSSTIRQGGGYNEQFF. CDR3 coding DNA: TGCGCCAGCAGCTCGACGATTCGACAGGGAGGAGGCTACAATGAGCAGTTCTTC. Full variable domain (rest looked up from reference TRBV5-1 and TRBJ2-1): KAGVTQTPRYLIKTRGQQVTLSCSPISGHRSVSWYQQTPGQGLQFLFEYFSETQRNKGNFPGRFSGRQFSNSRSEMNVSTLELGDSALYLCASSSTIRQGGGYNEQFFGPGTRLTVL.

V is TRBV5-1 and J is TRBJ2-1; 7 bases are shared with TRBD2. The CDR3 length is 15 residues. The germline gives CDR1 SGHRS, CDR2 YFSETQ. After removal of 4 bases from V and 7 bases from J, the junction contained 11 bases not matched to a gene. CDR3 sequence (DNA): TGCGCCAGCAGCCCCCGGGACTACCCTGGGAATGAGCAGTTCTTC. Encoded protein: CASSPRDYPGNEQFF.

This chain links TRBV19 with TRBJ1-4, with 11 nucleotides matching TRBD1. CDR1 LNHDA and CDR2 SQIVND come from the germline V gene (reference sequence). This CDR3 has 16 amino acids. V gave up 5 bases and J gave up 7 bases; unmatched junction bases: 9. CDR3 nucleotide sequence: TGTGCCAGTAGTTATAATGGACAGGGGGCCTTTGAAAAACTGTTTTTT. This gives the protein CASSYNGQGAFEKLFF.

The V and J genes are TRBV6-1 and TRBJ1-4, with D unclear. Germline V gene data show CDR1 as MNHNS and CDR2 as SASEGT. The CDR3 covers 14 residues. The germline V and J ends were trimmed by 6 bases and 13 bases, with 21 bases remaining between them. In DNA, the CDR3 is TGTGCCAGCAGGTCTCTGTCAATAGCTCGAGGACTGTTTTTT. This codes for CASRSLSIARGLFF.

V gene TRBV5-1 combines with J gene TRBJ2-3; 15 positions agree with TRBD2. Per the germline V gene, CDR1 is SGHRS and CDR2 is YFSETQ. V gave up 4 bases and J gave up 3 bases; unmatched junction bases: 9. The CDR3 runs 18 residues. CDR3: CASSRGLAGGLGTDTQYF. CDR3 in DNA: TGCGCCAGCAGCCGCGGACTAGCGGGGGGGTTGGGAACAGATACGCAGTATTTT.

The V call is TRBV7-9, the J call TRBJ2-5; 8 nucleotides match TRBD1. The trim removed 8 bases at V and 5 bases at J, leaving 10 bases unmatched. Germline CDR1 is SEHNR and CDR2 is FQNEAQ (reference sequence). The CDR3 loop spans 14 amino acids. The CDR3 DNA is TGTGCCAGCCAAACGGACAGGGCCGGGGAGACCCAGTACTTC. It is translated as CASQTDRAGETQYF.

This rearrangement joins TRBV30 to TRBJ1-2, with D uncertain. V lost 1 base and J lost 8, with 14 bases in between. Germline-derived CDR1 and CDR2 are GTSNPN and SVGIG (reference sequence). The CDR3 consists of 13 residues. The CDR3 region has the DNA TGTGCCTGGAGTGCTAGGTCATGGGTCGGCTACACCTTC. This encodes CAWSARSWVGYTF.

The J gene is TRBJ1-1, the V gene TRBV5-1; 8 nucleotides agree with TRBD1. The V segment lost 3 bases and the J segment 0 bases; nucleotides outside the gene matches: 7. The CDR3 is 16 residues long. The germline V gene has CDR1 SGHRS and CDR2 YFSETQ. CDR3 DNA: TGCGCCAGCAGCTCCCCGGACAGGGAAATGAACACTGAAGCTTTCTTT. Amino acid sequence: CASSSPDREMNTEAFF.